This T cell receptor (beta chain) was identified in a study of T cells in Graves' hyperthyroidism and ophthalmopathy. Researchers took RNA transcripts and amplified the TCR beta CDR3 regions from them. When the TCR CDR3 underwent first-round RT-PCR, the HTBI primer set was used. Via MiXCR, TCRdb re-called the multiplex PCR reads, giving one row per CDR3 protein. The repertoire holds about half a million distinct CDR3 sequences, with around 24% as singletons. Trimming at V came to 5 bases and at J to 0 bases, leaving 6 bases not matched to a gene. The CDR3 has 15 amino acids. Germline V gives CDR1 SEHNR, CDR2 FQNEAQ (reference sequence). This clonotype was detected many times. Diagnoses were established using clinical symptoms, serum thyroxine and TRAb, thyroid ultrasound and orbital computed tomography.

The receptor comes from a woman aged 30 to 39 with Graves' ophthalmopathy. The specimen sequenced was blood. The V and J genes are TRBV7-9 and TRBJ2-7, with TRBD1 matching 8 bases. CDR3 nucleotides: TGTGCCAGCAGCGGCCGGGACAGGTACTCCTACGAGCAGTACTTC. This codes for CASSGRDRYSYEQYF.